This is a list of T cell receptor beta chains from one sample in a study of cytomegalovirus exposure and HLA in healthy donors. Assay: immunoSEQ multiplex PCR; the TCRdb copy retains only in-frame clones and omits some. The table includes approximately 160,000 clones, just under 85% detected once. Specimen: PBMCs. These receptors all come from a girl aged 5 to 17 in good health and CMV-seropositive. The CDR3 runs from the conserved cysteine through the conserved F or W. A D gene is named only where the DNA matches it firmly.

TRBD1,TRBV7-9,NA,CASSFHRGYEQYF
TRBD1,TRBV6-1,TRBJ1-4,CASSDRTGSHEKLFF
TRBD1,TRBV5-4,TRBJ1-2,CASSQDRGTNYGYTF
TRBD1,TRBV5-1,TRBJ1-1,CASSLGQDAEAFF
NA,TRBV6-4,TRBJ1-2,CASRPTGVYGCTF
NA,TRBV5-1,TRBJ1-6,CASSLGHSSYNSPLHF
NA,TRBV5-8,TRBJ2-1,CASSPSGWNYNEQFF
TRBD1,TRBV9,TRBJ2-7,CANSVGISGDRGVEQYF
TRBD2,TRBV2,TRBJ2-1,CASSEKASGGSYEQFF
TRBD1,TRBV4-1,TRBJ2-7,CASSQGGMGRDSSYEQYF
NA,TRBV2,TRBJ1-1,CARTGVYDTEAFF
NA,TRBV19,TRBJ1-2,CASSMTDSTNYGYTF
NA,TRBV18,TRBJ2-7,CASRRTPTYEQYF
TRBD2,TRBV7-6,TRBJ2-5,CASSLPSGTSAQETQYF
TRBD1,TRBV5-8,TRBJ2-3,CASSLLGHTGGLTDTQYF
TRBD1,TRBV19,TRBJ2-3,CASSRQGMADTQYF
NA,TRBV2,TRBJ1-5,CASSRVRQINQPQHF
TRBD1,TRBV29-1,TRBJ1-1,CSVGQGDPEAFF
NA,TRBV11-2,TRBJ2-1,CASSSGELYNEQFF
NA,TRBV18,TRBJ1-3,CASSRRQWTSGNTIYF
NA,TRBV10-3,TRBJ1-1,CATVGVRGKAFF
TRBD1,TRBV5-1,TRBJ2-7,CASSYMDRDPYEQYF
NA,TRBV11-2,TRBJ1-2,CASSFAGGGNGYTF
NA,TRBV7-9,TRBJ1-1,CASSYQSQENTEAFF
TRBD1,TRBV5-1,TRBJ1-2,CASSPSSTGTGDYGYTF
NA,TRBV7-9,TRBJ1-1,CASSASKGTEAFF
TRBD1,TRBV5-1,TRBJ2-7,CASSSTGTGGVDEQYF
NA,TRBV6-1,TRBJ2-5,CASSEVIIQTQYF
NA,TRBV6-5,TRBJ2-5,CASSLQGGETQYF
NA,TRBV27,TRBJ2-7,CASSPTGPTEAEQYF
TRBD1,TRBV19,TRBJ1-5,CASNIRQGSNQPQHF
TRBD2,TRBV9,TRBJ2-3,CASSVHYLLAGGGDTQYF
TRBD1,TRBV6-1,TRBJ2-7,CASSEAGPRDRVHEQYF
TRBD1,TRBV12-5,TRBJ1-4,CASGLATDRGREKLFF
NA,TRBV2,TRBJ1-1,CARGARGKGKMNTETFF
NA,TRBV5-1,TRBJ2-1,CASSLTTGPGDNEQFF
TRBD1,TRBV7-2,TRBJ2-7,CASSARQGFYEQYF
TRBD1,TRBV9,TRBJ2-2,CASSAGQANTGELFF
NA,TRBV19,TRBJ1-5,CASSAGTSWGNQPQHF
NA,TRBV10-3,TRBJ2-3,CAISAADSRTDTQYF
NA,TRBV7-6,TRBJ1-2,CASSFSSGARGYTF
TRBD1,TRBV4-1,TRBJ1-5,CASSPRQGGNQPQHF
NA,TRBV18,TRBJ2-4,CASSPQPSGVLAKNIQYF
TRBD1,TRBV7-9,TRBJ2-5,CASSSRQGLQETQYF
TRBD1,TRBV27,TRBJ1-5,CASSLGQGNRPQHF
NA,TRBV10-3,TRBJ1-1,CAISGGGDTEAFF
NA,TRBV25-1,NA,CASSEMGPNYEQYF
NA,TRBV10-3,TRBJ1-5,CAISESTWYDQPQHF
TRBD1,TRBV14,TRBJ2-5,CASSQVYGQGAKTQYF
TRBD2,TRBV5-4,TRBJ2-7,CASSFGTSGGSYEQYF
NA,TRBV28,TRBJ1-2,CASSFVGQGGYTF
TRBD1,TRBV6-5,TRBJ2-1,CASSYWTGGKDNEQFF
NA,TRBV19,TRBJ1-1,CASSLTANTEAFF
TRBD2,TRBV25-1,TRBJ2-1,CASSEHGGTYNEQFF
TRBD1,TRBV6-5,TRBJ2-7,CASRRGQVSYEQYF
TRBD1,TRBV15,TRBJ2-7,CATSLDRGHEQYF
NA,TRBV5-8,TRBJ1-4,CASSWRTARGEKLFF
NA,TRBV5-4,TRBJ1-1,CASSRLGENTEAFF
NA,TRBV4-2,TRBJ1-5,CASSQTTGQTKNQPQHF
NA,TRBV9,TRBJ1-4,CASARDLSNEKLFF